The 2 T cell receptor beta chains listed next were all sequenced from one sample in a study of T cells in Graves' hyperthyroidism and ophthalmopathy. Amplified TCR beta CDR3 regions derived from RNA transcripts. The HTBI primer set served for first-round RT-PCR of the TCR CDR3. MiXCR was run by TCRdb on the multiplex PCR reads, yielding one entry per CDR3 protein. This sample carries 550,000 to 700,000 distinct CDR3 sequences, 40% to 55% of them seen once, and the ten largest clones take 15% to 20%. The specimen sequenced was peripheral blood or thyroid tissue (not recorded which). All receptors derive from an adult woman with Graves' disease, either hyperthyroidism or ophthalmopathy (not recorded which).

This clonotype was seen ten or more times. The chain employs TRBV12-3 or TRBV12-4 and TRBJ1-2; 7 bases fit TRBD1. CDR3 length: 17 amino acids. The V gene end was trimmed by 0 bases and the J gene end by 2 bases; junction bases not matched to a gene: 9. The CDR3 loop reads CASSLAGHRGYNYGYTF. DNA of the CDR3: TGTGCCAGCAGTTTAGCGGGTCACAGGGGATACAACTATGGCTACACCTTC.

The V gene is TRBV7-9, the J gene TRBJ2-5, with 7 bases identical to TRBD1. The CDR3 covers 14 residues. V shed 6 bases and J 4 bases; nucleotides not matched to a gene: 8. CDR1 and CDR2 (germline): SEHNR, FQNEAQ (reference sequence). The CDR3 sequence is CASSPDRVRETQYF. The CDR3 DNA is TGTGCCAGCAGTCCTGACAGGGTACGAGAGACCCAGTACTTC.